This TCR beta chain was recorded in a study of blood T cell repertoires in COVID-19. Overall study context: The United States, Italy and Spain provided the acute and convalescent COVID-19 samples.

CDR3 length equals 16 residues. The V gene's germline CDR1 is SGDLS and CDR2 YYNGEE. The V segment lost 1 base and the J segment 5 bases; nucleotides outside the gene matches: 10. Authors' processing steps: Amplification with reference gene primers provided the estimates of nucleated cell counts. Sequencing was performed with immunoSEQ multiplex PCR; in TCRdb, only in-frame clones are kept and a portion is missing. V and J calls and clone size come straight from that table; D and trimming were deduced from the DNA. The sample lists over 85,000 clones, more than 80% occurring once. This receptor was taken from a human donor in a cohort sampled during active COVID-19. V gene TRBV9 combines with J gene TRBJ2-3, with TRBD2 matching 7 bases. Sequencing input: peripheral blood. Written as DNA, the CDR3 is TGTGCCAGCAGCGTATCAACGGGCTCGGGAGGAGATACGCAGTATTTT. Amino acid sequence: CASSVSTGSGGDTQYF.